This T cell receptor (beta chain) was observed in a study of T cell repertoires and HLA-DP antigens. Study at large: CD4+ T cells were cocultured with HeLa cells expressing HLA-DP. Study-level points and caveats: Against one allele, clones undetected before culture averaged about 40%; against the other, 50% to 65%. Naive and memory CD4+ cells were analysed together, not apart.

A note on this clone: Its specificity is unknown.

Trimming cost V 6 bases and J 1 base, with 15 bases left between them. In germline, CDR1 is SGHAT, CDR2 FQNNGV. The CDR3 extends over 16 amino acids. The protocol was immunoSEQ multiplex PCR, while the TCRdb copy is restricted to in-frame clones and leaves out a portion. The sample holds around 100,000 clones, about 91% seen once. The sequencing sample was made of CD4+ T cells from PBMCs. The rearrangement joins TRBV11-2 to TRBJ1-4; D gene ambiguous. The clonotype originates from a woman aged 18 to 35 in good health and CMV-seronegative. The CDR3 loop is CASRARILGTNEKLFF. The CDR3 DNA follows: TGTGCCAGCAGGGCTCGCATTCTGGGAACTAATGAAAAACTGTTTTTT.